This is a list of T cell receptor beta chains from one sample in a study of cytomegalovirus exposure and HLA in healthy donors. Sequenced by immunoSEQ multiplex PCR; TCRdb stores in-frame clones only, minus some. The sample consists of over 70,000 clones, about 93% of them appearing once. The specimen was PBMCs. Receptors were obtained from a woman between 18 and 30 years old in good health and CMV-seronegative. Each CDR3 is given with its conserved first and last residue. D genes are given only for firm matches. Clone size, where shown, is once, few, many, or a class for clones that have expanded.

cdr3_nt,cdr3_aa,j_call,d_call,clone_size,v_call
TGTGCCAGCAGCGCCCCGGGACAGCCGATGAACACTGAAGCTTTCTTT,CASSAPGQPMNTEAFF,TRBJ1-1,TRBD1,NA,TRBV9
TGTGCCAGCAACGGCGGGCGTGGCTCCTATCAGCCCCAGCATTTT,CASNGGRGSYQPQHF,TRBJ1-5,NA,NA,TRBV28
TGTGCCAGCAGTTTTCACGCCACAGATTCACCCCTCCACTTT,CASSFHATDSPLHF,TRBJ1-6,NA,NA,TRBV28
TGTGCCAGCACCTCCGGGACAGGGGCCTACGAGCAGTACTTC,CASTSGTGAYEQYF,TRBJ2-7,TRBD1,NA,TRBV2
TGTGCCAGCTCACGGACAGGGGGCACTGAAGCTTTCTTT,CASSRTGGTEAFF,TRBJ1-1,TRBD1,NA,TRBV18
TGTGCCAGCAGCCAAATAAGTGCGTCCGGGGAGCTGTTTTTT,CASSQISASGELFF,TRBJ2-2,NA,NA,TRBV27
TGTGCCAGCAGTAGTTCCGGGACAAAGAGGGGTACGCAGTATTTT,CASSSSGTKRGTQYF,TRBJ2-3,NA,NA,TRBV28
TGTGCCAGCAGCTTGGGACAGGCGGTGGTAGGCTCACCCCTCCACTTT,CASSLGQAVVGSPLHF,TRBJ1-6,TRBD1,NA,TRBV7-2
TGTGCCAGCAGTTTATTGGGGACAGCCCCGAACACTGAAGCTTTCTTT,CASSLLGTAPNTEAFF,TRBJ1-1,TRBD1,NA,TRBV28
TGTGCCAGCAGCTCCGGGACTAGCGTTTCTAGCACAGATACGCAGTATTTT,CASSSGTSVSSTDTQYF,TRBJ2-3,TRBD2,NA,TRBV7-3
TGTGCCAGCAGCTTTCGACGGAGGGGAGAAAAACTGTTTTTT,CASSFRRRGEKLFF,TRBJ1-4,NA,NA,TRBV27
TGCGCCAGCAGCCAAGATGGGCCCACCGGGGAGCTGTTTTTT,CASSQDGPTGELFF,TRBJ2-2,NA,NA,TRBV4-3
TGTGCCAGCAGGAGACAGGATTCATCTATGGGCTACACCTTC,CASRRQDSSMGYTF,TRBJ1-2,NA,NA,TRBV5-4
TGCGCCAGCAGCTTGGCTGCGGGGGGCTCCTACAATGAGCAGTTCTTC,CASSLAAGGSYNEQFF,TRBJ2-1,TRBD2,NA,TRBV5-1
TGTGCCAGCAGTGACCCCGCGGCAGGGAATAACTATGGCTACACCTTC,CASSDPAAGNNYGYTF,TRBJ1-2,NA,NA,TRBV25-1
TGTGCCACCGGGGGGGGAGAGTCCGTCCAAGAGACCCAGTACTTC,CATGGGESVQETQYF,TRBJ2-5,TRBD2,once,TRBV19
TGTGCCAGCAGTCGGGACAGGGTGGAGAATCAGCCCCAGCATTTT,CASSRDRVENQPQHF,TRBJ1-5,TRBD1,NA,TRBV2
TGTGCCAGCAGCGATGAGCCCACAGGGGGCTACACCTTC,CASSDEPTGGYTF,TRBJ1-2,NA,NA,TRBV9
TGTGCCAGCAGGAGGTCGACAGGGGCGTACTTC,CASRRSTGAYF,TRBJ2-7,TRBD1,NA,TRBV6-5
TGTGCCAGCAGTCCCGCTTTCCAGGGCAATGAGCAGTTCTTC,CASSPAFQGNEQFF,TRBJ2-1,NA,NA,TRBV6-4
TGTGCCTCAAGACGGGACAGGGTGATTGATACGCAGTATTTT,CASRRDRVIDTQYF,TRBJ2-3,TRBD1,NA,TRBV15
TGTGCCAGCAGAAGGGGGTCTAACTCTGGAAACACCATATATTTT,CASRRGSNSGNTIYF,TRBJ1-3,NA,NA,TRBV2
TGTGCCAGTAGCAGCGGCTATGGCTACACCTTC,CASSSGYGYTF,TRBJ1-2,NA,NA,TRBV19
TGTGCCAGCAGTTACTGGGCGGGGGGGCCGCAGACCCAGTACTTC,CASSYWAGGPQTQYF,TRBJ2-5,TRBD2,NA,TRBV6-5
TGTGCCAGCAGTCTACAGGGATGGGGTGGCTACACCTTC,CASSLQGWGGYTF,TRBJ1-2,NA,NA,TRBV7-8
TGTGCCAGCAGCGTACACACTAGCGTGGGGGGTGAGACCCAGTACTTC,CASSVHTSVGGETQYF,TRBJ2-5,TRBD2,NA,TRBV9
TGTGCCAGCAGTTTTAGGGGGTTAAGTTCACCCCTCCACTTT,CASSFRGLSSPLHF,TRBJ1-6,NA,NA,TRBV27
TGTGCCAGCAGCCCGGGGGGCACCTACGAGCAGTACTTC,CASSPGGTYEQYF,TRBJ2-7,NA,NA,TRBV28
TGTGCCAGTAGTAGAGGGACAGGGTGGGCCAATGAGCAGTTCTTC,CASSRGTGWANEQFF,TRBJ2-1,TRBD1,NA,TRBV19
TGTGCCAGCAGCCCACAGGGTAACACAGATACGCAGTATTTT,CASSPQGNTDTQYF,TRBJ2-3,NA,NA,TRBV7-2
TGCGCCAGCAGCCAAGCAGGGAAGAGGGGCTACACCTTC,CASSQAGKRGYTF,TRBJ1-2,NA,NA,TRBV4-3
TGTGCCAGCAGTTTTGGTCGACGGGGATTCATGGGCAATCAGCCCCAGCATTTT,CASSFGRRGFMGNQPQHF,TRBJ1-5,NA,NA,TRBV28
TGTGCCAGCAAACGGGACAGGGGCTCGGCTTTCTTT,CASKRDRGSAFF,TRBJ1-1,TRBD1,NA,TRBV27
TGTGCCAGCAGCTTATCGGCAGGCCCTCAGAACATTCAGTACTTC,CASSLSAGPQNIQYF,TRBJ2-4,NA,NA,TRBV7-2
TGTGCCAGTAGTCCACGACAGGGCTTTGAGCAGTTCTTC,CASSPRQGFEQFF,TRBJ2-1,TRBD1,NA,TRBV19
TGTGCCAGCAGCTCCGATACAGGGGGCAATCAGCCCCAGCATTTT,CASSSDTGGNQPQHF,TRBJ1-5,TRBD1,NA,TRBV7-2
TGTGCCAGCAGCTTGGAGCAGGGGGCCTACAATGAGCAGTTCTTC,CASSLEQGAYNEQFF,TRBJ2-1,TRBD1,NA,TRBV5-4
TGTGCCAGCAGCCGCTCACGGGTTCTCACCGGGGAGCTGTTTTTT,CASSRSRVLTGELFF,TRBJ2-2,NA,NA,TRBV7-9
TGTGCCCAAACCCCGGGGTGGAGTAACTATGGCTACACCTTC,CAQTPGWSNYGYTF,TRBJ1-2,NA,NA,TRBV30
TGTGCCAGCGGAACCGGGACAGCCTTCTATGGCTACACCTTC,CASGTGTAFYGYTF,TRBJ1-2,TRBD1,once,TRBV2
TGTGCCAGCTCACGGGATGGAGAAGGACTTGAGCATTTT,CASSRDGEGLEHF,TRBJ1-5,NA,NA,TRBV18
TGTGCCAGCAGTGAACTCGGGGGACAGGGGGAGTCTGGAAACACCATATATTTT,CASSELGGQGESGNTIYF,TRBJ1-3,TRBD1,NA,TRBV2
TGTGCCAGCAGCCCTGGAGCAGTCCGCTCTGGAAACACCATATATTTT,CASSPGAVRSGNTIYF,TRBJ1-3,NA,NA,TRBV5-4
TGTGCCAGCAGCTTAGCTTTGGCTAGTAGAGAGACCCAGTACTTC,CASSLALASRETQYF,TRBJ2-5,NA,NA,TRBV7-6
TGCGCCAGCAGCTCCTCCGGGGTCACCGGGGAGCTGTTTTTT,CASSSSGVTGELFF,TRBJ2-2,NA,NA,TRBV5-1